One and the same sample provided the 25 T cell receptor beta chains below, sequenced in a study of CD8 T cells in Susac syndrome (dated by TCRdb to between 2017 and 2020). The protocol used for the library was the immunoSEQ multiplex PCR assay. RNA was extracted using the RNeasy kit, and roughly 0.5 to 1 ug of the RNA was reverse transcribed with random hexamers. Through fastp at Q25 and MiXCR, TCRdb rebuilt clones from the public reads, retaining in-frame beta chains. A single entry per CDR3 protein holds the most common genes and DNA from its merged rows. Present in this sample are some 130,000 distinct CDR3 sequences, 90% to 95% of which were seen just once. The ten largest clonotypes hold roughly 0.11% of the sample. Source material: CD4+ T cells from PBMCs. These receptors were collected from a human donor in good health.

The gene calls are TRBV3-1 and TRBJ2-1; D call uncertain. The CDR3 covers 11 residues. V lost 1 base and J 9 bases, leaving 4 bases between the germline ends. CDR1 is LGHDT, CDR2 YNNKEL, per germline (reference sequence). The CDR3 sequence is CASSQGIEQFF. DNA for the CDR3: TGTGCCAGCAGCCAAGGTATTGAGCAGTTCTTC.

The V and J genes are TRBV19 and TRBJ2-2; 7 nucleotides line up with TRBD1. The germline gives CDR1 LNHDA, CDR2 SQIVND (reference sequence). The CDR3 consists of 15 residues. Unmatched junction bases numbered 5, after V lost 3 bases and J lost 4 bases. The CDR3 region is CASSMENRGTGELFF. CDR3 DNA sequence: TGTGCCAGTAGTATGGAGAACAGGGGCACCGGGGAGCTGTTTTTT. The full variable domain, completed using reference TRBV19 and TRBJ2-2, is DGGITQSPKYLFRKEGQNVTLSCEQNLNHDAMYWYRQDPGQGLRLIYYSQIVNDFQKGDIAEGYSVSREKKESFPLTVTSAQKNPTAFYLCASSMENRGTGELFFGEGSRLTVL.

The chain carries TRBV24-1 and TRBJ2-5, with D possibly being TRBD2 (5 bases). Per germline, CDR1 KGHDR and CDR2 SFDVKD. Trimming took off 3 bases at V and 4 bases at J, with 11 bases between the two ends. The CDR3 sequence is 14 residues long. CDR3 protein: CATSDTRGGETQYF. The CDR3 bases are TGTGCCACCAGTGATACCAGAGGAGGAGAGACCCAGTACTTC.

CDR3 DNA sequence: TGTGCCAGCAGAGGGGGAGGCAGGCAAGAGACCCAGTACTTC. This encodes CASRGGGRQETQYF. This chain uses TRBV7-9 with TRBJ2-5; D may match TRBD1 or TRBD2 (6 bases each). V was clipped by 6 bases and J by 2 bases, with 13 bases between them. Germline CDR1 and CDR2: SEHNR and FQNEAQ (reference sequence). CDR3 length equals 14 residues. Based on the CDR3 plus reference TRBV7-9 and TRBJ2-5, the full variable domain is DTGVSQNPRHKITKRGQNVTFRCDPISEHNRLYWYRQTLGQGPEFLTYFQNEAQLEKSRLLSDRFSAERPKGSFSTLEIQRTEQGDSAMYLCASRGGGRQETQYFGPGTRLLVL.

This clonotype was observed a single time. The V call is TRBV12-3 or TRBV12-4, the J call TRBJ1-1; D might be TRBD1 (5 bases). This CDR3 spans 13 amino acids. Trimming cost V 7 bases and J 5 bases, with 14 bases left between them. CDR3 loop: CASTLTERTEAFF. For the CDR3, the DNA is TGTGCCAGCACCCTGACAGAAAGGACTGAAGCTTTCTTT.

The chain joins TRBV7-2 to TRBJ2-1; no clear D. This CDR3 spans 14 amino acids. Trimming took 3 bases from V and 1 from J, leaving 7 bases between them. CDR1 and CDR2 from the germline V gene are SGHTA and FQGNSA. The CDR3 reads CASSFSPSYNEQFF. DNA of the CDR3: TGTGCCAGCAGCTTTAGCCCTTCCTACAATGAGCAGTTCTTC.

The chain couples TRBV6-5 to TRBJ2-1; 9 nucleotides line up with TRBD1. The CDR3 is 12 residues long. After removal of 6 bases from V and 9 bases from J, the junction contained 3 bases not matched to a gene. CDR1 is MNHEY and CDR2 is SVGAGI in the germline V gene. CDR3 sequence: CASRQGAGEQFF. Written as DNA, the CDR3 is TGTGCCAGCAGACAGGGGGCGGGTGAGCAGTTCTTC.

This clonotype is a singleton in its sample. The DNA for the CDR3 is TGCGCCAGCAGTCATCTTCAAAATGAGCAGTTCTTC. This encodes CASSHLQNEQFF. The chain employs TRBV23-1 and TRBJ2-1; D is unresolved. TRBV23-1 is designated an ORF whose function remains uncertain. This CDR3 has 12 amino acids. V was shortened by 3 bases and J by 7 bases, with 7 bases between the two germline ends.

V usage is TRBV7-2 and J usage is TRBJ2-1, with D perhaps TRBD2 (6 bases). Germline lookup yields CDR1 SGHTA and CDR2 FQGNSA. Trimming left V 5 bases short and J 9 bases short, with 20 bases between. The CDR3 runs to 15 residues. CDR3 DNA: TGTGCCAGCAGCCCCATCGGGAGTCGATTGGGTGAGCAGTTCTTC. Translation gives CASSPIGSRLGEQFF.

The V gene is TRBV29-1, the J gene TRBJ1-4; perhaps TRBD1 as D (6 bases). CDR3 length equals 12 residues. Germline lookup yields CDR1 SQVTM and CDR2 ANQGSEA. With 5 bases removed from V and 13 bases from J, the gap between germline ends came to 17 bases. The CDR3 DNA reads as TGCAGCGTTCGGGACACTGGGGAGGGACTGTTTTTT. Protein: CSVRDTGEGLFF.

This chain uses TRBV29-1 with TRBJ2-1; no firm D call. This CDR3 is built from 11 residues. Germline lookup yields CDR1 SQVTM and CDR2 ANQGSEA. Trimming pared 3 bases from V and 10 bases from J, leaving 10 bases between. The CDR3: CSVDQALEQFF. The DNA for the CDR3 is TGCAGCGTTGACCAGGCACTCGAGCAGTTCTTC.

V usage is TRBV6-1 and J usage is TRBJ2-5; a weak D match, TRBD1 (6 bases). Germline V gene sequence: CDR1 MNHNS, CDR2 SASEGT. The germline V and J ends were trimmed by 2 bases and 4 bases, with 14 bases remaining between them. The CDR3 length is 15 residues. Here the CDR3 reads CASSELLGARETQYF. In nucleotides, the CDR3 is TGTGCCAGCAGTGAACTGCTGGGGGCAAGAGAGACCCAGTACTTC.

Here the CDR3 reads CAGSPLGEQYF. The CDR3 DNA follows: TGTGCCGGCTCCCCCCTCGGTGAGCAGTACTTC. The chain couples TRBV7-9 to TRBJ2-7; no definite D call. V was clipped by 11 bases and J by 7 bases, with 15 bases between them. CDR1 and CDR2 (germline): SEHNR, FQNEAQ (reference sequence). This CDR3 is 11 amino acids long.

The CDR3 DNA follows: TGCAGTGCCTTTAGTGGCCGGGATGGAAACACTGAAGCTTTCTTT. This gives the protein CSAFSGRDGNTEAFF. J is TRBJ1-1 and V is TRBV20-1; D gene ambiguous. The V end was cut by 6 bases, the J end by 2 bases, with 19 bases between. The CDR3 is 15 residues long. Germline V gives CDR1 DFQATT, CDR2 SNEGSKA (reference sequence).

V and J are TRBV2 and TRBJ2-3, with 10 bases identical to TRBD2. Unmatched junction bases numbered 2, after V lost 3 bases and J lost 5 bases. The CDR3 length is 14 residues. Germline assignment: CDR1 SNHLY and CDR2 FYNNEI. DNA for the CDR3: TGTGCCAGCAGTGACTCTAGCGGGAGAGATACGCAGTATTTT. It encodes CASSDSSGRDTQYF.

V is TRBV12-3 or TRBV12-4 and J is TRBJ2-3, with D perhaps matching TRBD2 (6 bases). The CDR3 spans 14 residues. Trimming took 8 bases from V and 6 from J, leaving 18 bases between them. The CDR3 reads CASEIREQMDTQYF. In DNA, the CDR3 is TGTGCCAGCGAAATTCGGGAGCAAATGGATACGCAGTATTTT.

The rearrangement links TRBV6-6 to TRBJ2-5; D is uncertain. Trimming took off 6 bases at V and 2 bases at J, with 13 bases between the two ends. Germline lookup yields CDR1 MNHNY and CDR2 SVGAGI (reference sequence). The length of the CDR3 is 14 residues. The CDR3 bases are TGTGCCAGCAGCCCCGCGGAGCCGCAAGAGACCCAGTACTTC. Translating gives CASSPAEPQETQYF.

This chain joins TRBV29-1 and TRBJ1-3, with 8 bases fitting TRBD1. The V gene end was trimmed by 6 bases and the J gene end by 3 bases; junction bases not matched to a gene: 7. The CDR3 totals 14 residues. Germline V gives CDR1 SQVTM, CDR2 ANQGSEA. CDR3 loop: CSVQDRGRGNTIYF. In nucleotides, the CDR3 is TGCAGCGTCCAAGACAGGGGCCGTGGAAACACCATATATTTT.

The chain carries TRBV27 and TRBJ2-1; 7 nucleotides line up with TRBD2. J lost 8 bases, V lost 5 bases, and 15 bases had no gene match. Germline CDR1 and CDR2: MNHEY and SMNVEV (reference sequence). The CDR3 length is 16 residues. CDR3 nucleotides: TGTGCCAGCAGTCCCTCAGCGGGAAAGGGGCTCTATGAGCAGTTCTTC. Amino acids: CASSPSAGKGLYEQFF.

The chain combines TRBV30 with TRBJ1-1, with a tentative D call TRBD1 (6 bases). In germline, CDR1 is GTSNPN, CDR2 SVGIG (reference sequence). This CDR3 is built from 13 residues. V was cut by 2 bases and J by 1 base, with 8 bases left in between. CDR3 protein: CAWSRRGNTEAFF. The CDR3 DNA follows: TGTGCCTGGAGTCGCAGGGGGAACACTGAAGCTTTCTTT.

V usage is TRBV19 and J usage is TRBJ2-7, with D unclear. CDR1 and CDR2 (germline): LNHDA, SQIVND (reference sequence). V gave up 5 bases and J gave up 0 bases, with 5 bases separating them. This CDR3 comprises 12 residues. The CDR3 DNA is TGTGCCAGTAGTTCCTCCTCCTACGAGCAGTACTTC. Its protein product is CASSSSSYEQYF.

The J gene is TRBJ2-7, the V gene TRBV12-3 or TRBV12-4; possible D gene TRBD1, 6 bases. V gave up 3 bases and J gave up 2 bases, with 14 bases separating them. CDR3 length: 15 residues. In DNA form, the CDR3 reads TGTGCCAGCAGTTTGAGGGTACAGGGCCCCTACGAGCAGTACTTC. Its protein product is CASSLRVQGPYEQYF.

The chain carries TRBV7-9 and TRBJ2-7; TRBD2 matches at 11 bases. The CDR3 has 14 residues. Trimming took 3 bases from V and 6 from J; bases not matched to a gene: 4. Per germline, CDR1 SEHNR and CDR2 FQNEAQ (reference sequence). The chain's CDR3 is CASSLAGTSGEQYF. Here the CDR3 DNA reads TGTGCCAGCAGCTTGGCTGGGACTAGCGGCGAGCAGTACTTC.

The genes are TRBV29-1 and TRBJ1-4; tentatively, D is TRBD1 (6 bases). The CDR3 extends over 14 amino acids. The germline V gene has CDR1 SQVTM and CDR2 ANQGSEA. V lost 0 bases and J lost 5, with 10 bases in between. The CDR3 is CSVEEGRGNEKLFF. In DNA, the CDR3 is TGCAGCGTTGAAGAGGGCAGGGGCAATGAAAAACTGTTTTTT.

The chain uses TRBV19 and TRBJ2-7, with D perhaps TRBD2 (6 bases). The CDR3 extends over 14 amino acids. In germline, CDR1 is LNHDA, CDR2 SQIVND (reference sequence). V gave up 9 bases and J gave up 3 bases, with 18 bases separating them. This CDR3 reads CASSLGRGIYEQYF. CDR3 in DNA: TGTGCCAGCAGCTTAGGGCGGGGAATCTACGAGCAGTACTTC.